Listed here are 7 T cell receptor beta chains from one sample, sequenced in a study of molecular identifiers for immune sequencing clone quantification (dated 2018 in TCRdb). Libraries were made using PCR. The instrument was a NextSeq 500. TCRdb trimmed the raw reads at Q25, called clones with MiXCR and kept productive beta chains. A single entry per CDR3 protein holds the most common genes and DNA from its merged rows. The sample table contains hundreds of thousands of distinct CDR3 sequences; only one count was recorded for roughly a quarter of them. The top ten constitute 0.65% to 0.75% of the sample. Sequenced input: naive CD8+ T cells from blood, with Jurkat cell RNA spiked in. The cell subset or site label, read with the paper, signifies: FACS-sorted CD8+CD4-CCR7+CD45RA+ naive T cells. These receptor sequences come from a human donor in good health. Some libraries in this study had Jurkat cell RNA spiked in.

This clonotype was seen many times. This chain uses TRBV7-9 with TRBJ2-7; D unresolved. V shed 5 bases and J shed 3 bases, with 11 bases lying between them. CDR1 SEHNR and CDR2 FQNEAQ come from the germline V gene (reference sequence). The CDR3 runs to 13 residues. The CDR3 DNA follows: TGTGCCAGCAGCCCATCGGCTGTCTACGAGCAGTACTTC. This codes for CASSPSAVYEQYF.

This clonotype was picked up many times. This sequence joins TRBV7-9 and TRBJ2-1, with 8 bases that match TRBD2. This CDR3 has 16 amino acids. V lost 6 bases to trimming and J lost 8 bases; unmatched junction nucleotides: 15. In germline, CDR1 is SEHNR, CDR2 FQNEAQ (reference sequence). The CDR3 region is CASSSGLVRSLDEQFF. The CDR3 region has the DNA TGTGCCAGCAGTTCGGGACTAGTCCGAAGCCTCGATGAGCAGTTCTTC.

The CDR3 region has the DNA TGCAGCGTTGAGGGACTAGCGGGAAAGGGGTCCTACAATGAGCAGTTCTTC. Encoded protein: CSVEGLAGKGSYNEQFF. V and J are TRBV29-1 and TRBJ2-1, with TRBD2 identical over 13 bases. Unmatched junction bases numbered 6, after V lost 3 bases and J lost 1 base. The CDR3 runs to 17 residues. The germline CDR1 and CDR2 sequences are SQVTM and ANQGSEA.

The chain joins TRBV27 to TRBJ2-5, with 7 bases lining up with TRBD2. CDR1 is MNHEY and CDR2 is SMNVEV in the germline V gene (reference sequence). The length of the CDR3 is 15 residues. V was clipped by 7 bases and J by 5 bases; unmatched bases: 13. DNA for the CDR3: TGTGCCAGCACCCCACTAGCGACTCTATTGGAGACCCAGTACTTC. The encoded protein is CASTPLATLLETQYF.

A few counts support this clonotype. The chain employs TRBV5-5 and TRBJ2-7; the match to TRBD2 covers 15 bases. Losses at the gene ends were 4 bases for V and 0 bases for J; bases not matched to a gene: 5. The CDR3 runs to 17 residues. Germline-derived CDR1 and CDR2 are SGHKS and YYEKEE (reference sequence). CDR3 in DNA: TGTGCCAGCAGCCGGGGACTAGCGGGGGGTTACTCCTACGAGCAGTACTTC. Amino acid sequence: CASSRGLAGGYSYEQYF.

The chain couples TRBV27 to TRBJ2-3, with TRBD2 identical over 11 bases. V shed 3 bases, J shed 0 bases, and the junction held 8 bases outside the gene matches. This CDR3 comprises 18 residues. Germline V CDR1 and CDR2: MNHEY, SMNVEV (reference sequence). CDR3 in amino acids: CASSLVTSGTSSTDTQYF. The DNA of the CDR3 is TGTGCCAGCAGTTTGGTGACTAGCGGGACCTCTAGCACAGATACGCAGTATTTT.

This clonotype was recorded a few times. The chain links TRBV20-1 to TRBJ2-7; no clear D. This CDR3 has 14 amino acids. Germline values: CDR1 DFQATT, CDR2 SNEGSKA (reference sequence). The V end was cut by 0 bases, the J end by 4 bases, with 13 bases between. CDR3 sequence reads: CSARDMVSYYEQYF. The CDR3 DNA reads as TGCAGTGCTAGAGATATGGTCTCGTATTACGAGCAGTACTTC.